This T cell receptor beta chain was sequenced during a study of blood T cell repertoires in COVID-19. Across the whole study: The samples span acute and convalescent COVID-19 from the United States, Italy and Spain.

Enrollees, about 18 to 95 years old, lived in fewer than 25 US areas. Cohort assignment relied on participant-reported clinical history. Germline V lookup: CDR1 LNHNV, CDR2 YYDKDF (reference sequence). The junction had 6 bases not matched to a gene; V was cut back by 9 bases and J by 2 bases. The CDR3 is 15 residues long. In the study's own analysis: For nucleated cells, counts were estimated from reference gene primer amplification. The repertoire was sequenced with immunoSEQ multiplex PCR; TCRdb's copy has only in-frame clones and lacks some. Clone size and the V and J calls come from that table; the DNA yielded D and trimming. The sample includes approximately 240,000 clones, approximately 90% of them seen just once.

The sample consisted of PBMCs or T cells enriched from blood (not recorded which). This receptor was obtained from a woman aged 25 to 39 with acute COVID-19. The chain has TRBV15 and TRBJ2-2, with TRBD2 matching over 10 bases. DNA of the CDR3: TGTGCCACAACCAAACTAGCGGGAAACACCGGGGAGCTGTTTTTT. It translates to CATTKLAGNTGELFF.